The present TCR beta chain was sequenced within a study of T cell responses to AZD1222 COVID-19 vaccine. Generated by immunoSEQ multiplex PCR, the TCRdb table keeps only in-frame clones and is missing some. The sample records around 64,000 clones, under 90% being singletons. Here the sequenced sample was peripheral blood, taken 28 days after the second AZD1222 dose. The TCR comes from an adult who received the AZD1222 COVID-19 vaccine.

The CDR3 protein is CASSSGQGVINEQFF. The CDR3 DNA follows: TGCGCCAGCAGCTCGGGACAGGGAGTTATCAATGAGCAGTTCTTC. The rearrangement uses TRBV5-1 and TRBJ2-1, with TRBD1 matching 9 bases. This CDR3 region has 15 residues. V shed 3 bases, J shed 6 bases, and the junction held 7 bases outside the gene matches. Germline CDR1 reads SGHRS; CDR2 reads YFSETQ.